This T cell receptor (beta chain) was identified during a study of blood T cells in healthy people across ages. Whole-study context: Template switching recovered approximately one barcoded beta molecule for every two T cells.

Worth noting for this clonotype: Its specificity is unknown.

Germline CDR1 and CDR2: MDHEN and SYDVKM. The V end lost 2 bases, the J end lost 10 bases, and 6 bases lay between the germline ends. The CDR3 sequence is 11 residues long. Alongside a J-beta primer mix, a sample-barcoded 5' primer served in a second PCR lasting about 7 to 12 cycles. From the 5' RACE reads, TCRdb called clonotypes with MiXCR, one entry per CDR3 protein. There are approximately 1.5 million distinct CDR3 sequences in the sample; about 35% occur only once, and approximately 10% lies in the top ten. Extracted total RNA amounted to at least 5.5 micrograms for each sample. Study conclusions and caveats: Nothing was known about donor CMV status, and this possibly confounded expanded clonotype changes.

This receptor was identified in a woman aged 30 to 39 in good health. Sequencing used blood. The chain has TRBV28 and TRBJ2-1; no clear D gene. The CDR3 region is CASSLNREQFF. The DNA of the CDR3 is TGTGCCAGCAGTTTAAATCGAGAGCAGTTCTTC.